This TCR beta chain was sequenced during a study of T cell responses to AZD1222 COVID-19 vaccine. Whole-study results and caveats: Baseline testing showed seropositivity in only 6 or 7 AZD1222 recipients. An increase in Spike-specific TCR breadth and depth was observed after two AZD1222 doses. White British people made up most donors, females outnumbered males, and clonal diversity was possibly underestimated. The study sampled repertoires only after the peak T cell response.

V was shortened by 5 bases and J by 10 bases, with 15 bases between the two germline ends. This CDR3 is 14 amino acids long. Germline V gene sequence: CDR1 SEHNR, CDR2 FQNEAQ (reference sequence). Concerning this clone: Its antigen is as yet unknown.

Some clones are missing from TCRdb's copy, which holds only in-frame ones; the method was immunoSEQ multiplex PCR. The sample has about 190,000 clones, 85% to 95% seen once. Specimen: peripheral blood, collected on day 0 of AZD1222 vaccination. The chain carries TRBV7-9 and TRBJ1-6; D possibly corresponds to TRBD1 (5 bases). The TCR comes from an adult in good health. CDR3 coding DNA: TGTGCCAGCAGCCAAGACAGTGGCTACTCACCCCTCCACTTT. It encodes CASSQDSGYSPLHF.